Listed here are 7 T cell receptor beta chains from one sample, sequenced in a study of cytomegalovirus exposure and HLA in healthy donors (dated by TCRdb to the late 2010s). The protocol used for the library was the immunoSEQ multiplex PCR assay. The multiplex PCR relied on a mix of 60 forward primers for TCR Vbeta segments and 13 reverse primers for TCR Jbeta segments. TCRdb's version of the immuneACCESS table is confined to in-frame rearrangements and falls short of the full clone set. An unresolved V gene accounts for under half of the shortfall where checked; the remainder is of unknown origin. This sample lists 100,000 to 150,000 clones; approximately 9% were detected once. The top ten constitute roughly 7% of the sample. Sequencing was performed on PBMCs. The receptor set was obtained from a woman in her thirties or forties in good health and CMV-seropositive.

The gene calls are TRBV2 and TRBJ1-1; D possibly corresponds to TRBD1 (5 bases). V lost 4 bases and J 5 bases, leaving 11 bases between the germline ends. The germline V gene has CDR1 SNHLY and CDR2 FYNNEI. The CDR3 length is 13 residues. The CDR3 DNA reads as TGTGCCAGCAGTGTCAGGGAAGGGACTGAAGCTTTCTTT. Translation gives CASSVREGTEAFF.

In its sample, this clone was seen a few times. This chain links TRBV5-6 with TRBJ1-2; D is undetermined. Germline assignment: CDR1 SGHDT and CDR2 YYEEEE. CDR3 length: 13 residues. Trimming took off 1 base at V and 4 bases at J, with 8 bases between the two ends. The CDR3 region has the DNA TGTGCCAGCAGCTTGACAGATCCCTATGGCTACACCTTC. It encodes CASSLTDPYGYTF. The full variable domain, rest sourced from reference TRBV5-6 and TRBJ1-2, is DAGVTQSPTHLIKTRGQQVTLRCSPKSGHDTVSWYQQALGQGPQFIFQYYEEEERQRGNFPDRFSGHQFPNYSSELNVNALLLGDSALYLCASSLTDPYGYTFGSGTRLTVV.

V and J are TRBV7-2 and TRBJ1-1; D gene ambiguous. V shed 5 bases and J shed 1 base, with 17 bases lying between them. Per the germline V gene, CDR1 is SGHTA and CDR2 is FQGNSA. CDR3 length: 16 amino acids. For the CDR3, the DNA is TGTGCCAGCAGCCCGGGTTTGTCCCGAGGGAACACTGAAGCTTTCTTT. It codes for CASSPGLSRGNTEAFF.

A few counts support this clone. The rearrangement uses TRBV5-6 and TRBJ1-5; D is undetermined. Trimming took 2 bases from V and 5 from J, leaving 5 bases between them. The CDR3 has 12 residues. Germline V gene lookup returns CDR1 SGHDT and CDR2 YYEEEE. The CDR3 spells CASSLIDQPQHF. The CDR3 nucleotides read TGTGCCAGCAGCTTAATCGATCAGCCCCAGCATTTT. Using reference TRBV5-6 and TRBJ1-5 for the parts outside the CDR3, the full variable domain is DAGVTQSPTHLIKTRGQQVTLRCSPKSGHDTVSWYQQALGQGPQFIFQYYEEEERQRGNFPDRFSGHQFPNYSSELNVNALLLGDSALYLCASSLIDQPQHFGDGTRLSIL.

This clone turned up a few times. The DNA of the CDR3 is TGCGCCAGCAGCCTGGGGGCTCAGGGGGATGGCTACACCTTC. It translates to CASSLGAQGDGYTF. The chain employs TRBV5-1 and TRBJ1-2; 7 bases agree with TRBD1. This CDR3 has 14 residues. Germline values: CDR1 SGHRS, CDR2 YFSETQ. Trimming at V came to 4 bases and at J to 6 bases, leaving 9 bases not matched to a gene.

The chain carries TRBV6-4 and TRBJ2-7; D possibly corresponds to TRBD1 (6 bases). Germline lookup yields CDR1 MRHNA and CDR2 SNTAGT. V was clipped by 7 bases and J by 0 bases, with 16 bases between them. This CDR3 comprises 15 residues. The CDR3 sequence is CASTPRDTISYEQYF. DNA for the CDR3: TGTGCCAGCACTCCCCGGGACACTATCTCCTACGAGCAGTACTTC.

The CDR3 loop is CASSVVAGGPYTGELFF. CDR3 DNA: TGTGCCAGCAGCGTAGTAGCGGGGGGGCCGTACACCGGGGAGCTGTTTTTT. The rearrangement uses TRBV9 and TRBJ2-2; TRBD2 matches at 11 bases. J gave up 3 bases and V 0 bases, and 4 bases lay outside the gene matches. This CDR3 is built from 17 residues. CDR1 and CDR2 from the germline V gene are SGDLS and YYNGEE. Complete variable domain (other parts from reference TRBV9 and TRBJ2-2): DSGVTQTPKHLITATGQRVTLRCSPRSGDLSVYWYQQSLDQGLQFLIQYYNGEERAKGNILERFSAQQFPDLHSELNLSSLELGDSALYFCASSVVAGGPYTGELFFGEGSRLTVL.